Detailed here is one TCR beta chain. V lost 3 bases to trimming and J lost 1 base; unmatched junction nucleotides: 8. In germline, CDR1 is LGHDT, CDR2 YNNKEL (reference sequence). This CDR3 comprises 17 residues. TCRdb's copy holds only in-frame clones and misses some; the assay was immunoSEQ multiplex PCR. Found here are some 140,000 clones, 80% to 95% of them singletons; the top ten hold about 11%. This entry belongs to a study of control samples from healthy donors and cancer patients. The chain couples TRBV3-1 (or the pseudogene TRBV3-2) to TRBJ1-5; 8 bases are a match to TRBD1. This receptor was identified in a man under 40 in good health. What was sequenced was blood. CDR3 sequence: CASSHGQGAGSNQPQHF. CDR3 nucleotides: TGTGCCAGCAGCCATGGGCAGGGGGCTGGGAGCAATCAGCCCCAGCATTTT.